The rows below give T cell receptor beta chains drawn from one sample of a study of T cells in localized non-small cell lung cancer. Assay used: immunoSEQ multiplex PCR; TCRdb lists only in-frame clones, some missing. The table shows about 47,000 clones, with around 86% occurring only once. The specimen comprised PBMCs, sampled before any cancer treatment. The receptor source for this set is a man between 40 and 75 years old with stage II lung adenocarcinoma. The conserved cysteine and the conserved F or W are not part of the CDR3 here. Fields, in order: V gene, clone size, J gene, CDR3 protein. The size of a clone is reported for some rows only, either as once, few or many, or as a class for expanded clones.

>TRBV7-6|.|TRBJ1-3
ASSTSPPGTTGNTIY
>TRBV18|.|TRBJ1-1
ASSPYRDTEAF
>TRBV29-1|.|TRBJ2-2
SASRGEAGELF
>TRBV28|once|TRBJ1-1
ASSPSKGMNTEAF
>TRBV27|.|TRBJ2-7
ASSWGTAYEQY
>TRBV7-9|few|TRBJ2-7
ASSPSGTGVYEQY
>TRBV7-8|medium-sized|TRBJ1-5
ASSLRDMDQPQH
>TRBV5-6|few|TRBJ2-5
ASSLPEGGPQY
>TRBV6-5|.|TRBJ2-7
ASTIGAEYEQY
>TRBV6-5|medium-sized|TRBJ1-6
ASSSGQHNSPLH
>TRBV29-1|.|TRBJ2-5
SVSGPLGGETQY
>TRBV5-6|.|TRBJ2-2
ASSLGGGGTGELF
>TRBV30|.|TRBJ2-3
ASALLARRDTQY
>TRBV11-2|.|TRBJ2-5
ASSHTRRSEETQY
>TRBV21-1|.|TRBJ1-1
ASSAGHPNTEAF
>TRBV4-2|.|TRBJ2-1
ASSQSGGGKNEQF
>TRBV11-2|once|TRBJ2-1
ASSSLDRGDEQF
>TRBV5-1|.|TRBJ2-1
ASSLPQGNEQF
>TRBV6-5|.|TRBJ1-1
ASSLQGSGTEAF
>TRBV6-5|.|TRBJ2-5
ASSWSAQETQY
>TRBV5-1|.|TRBJ1-2
ASSIGTVLGYGYT
>TRBV5-1|.|TRBJ2-5
ASSLDSLETQY
>TRBV29-1|.|TRBJ1-5
SVEGQGDQPQH
>TRBV5-6|.|TRBJ1-3
ASSLGSSSGNTIY
>TRBV9|.|TRBJ2-4
ASSVDLAGGKNIQY
>TRBV2|few|TRBJ1-1
ASRTDRGNTEAF
>TRBV10-3|few|TRBJ1-4
AISELGFQEKLF